This TCR beta chain was sequenced during a study of shared clonotypes between healthy human individuals. Under the authors' procedure: Filtering differed for immunoSEQ, which gave only junction sequences without quality scores. Clones were sequenced by immunoSEQ multiplex PCR, and TCRdb holds only the in-frame ones, with some missing. D and trimming come from the DNA, and the V and J calls and clone size come from that table. The sample yields some 650,000 clones, almost 97% seen once. A remark on this clone: The antigen is not known.

The CDR3 sequence is 14 residues long. Germline CDR1 MDHEN, CDR2 SYDVKM. Notes on the study in general: Genetic and exposure-history diversity was limited by the few donors. Naive CD4 clonotypes were shared across a few donors at roughly 5.5%.

This chain joins TRBV28 and TRBJ2-5; D is possibly TRBD1 (6 bases). The assigned J gene may be wrong: the sequence end matches TRBJ2-7 better. Source material: naive CD4+ T cells sorted from blood. Regarding subset: CD45RA+ positively selected. The receptor was derived from a woman aged 25 to 39 in good health. CDR3 region: CASDSGTPSYEQYF. The CDR3 DNA follows: TGTGCCAGCGATTCAGGGACACCCTCCTACGAGCAGTACTTC.